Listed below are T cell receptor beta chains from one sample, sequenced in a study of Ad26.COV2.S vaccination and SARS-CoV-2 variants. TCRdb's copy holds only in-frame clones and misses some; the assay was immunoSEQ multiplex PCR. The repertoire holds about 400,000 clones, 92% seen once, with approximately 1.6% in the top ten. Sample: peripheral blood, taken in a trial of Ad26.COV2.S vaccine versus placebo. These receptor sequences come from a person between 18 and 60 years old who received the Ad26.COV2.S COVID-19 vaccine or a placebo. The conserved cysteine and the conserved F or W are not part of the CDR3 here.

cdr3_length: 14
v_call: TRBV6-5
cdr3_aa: ASSYGGSSYNSPLH

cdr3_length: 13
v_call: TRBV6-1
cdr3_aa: ASSEGWGLTDTQY

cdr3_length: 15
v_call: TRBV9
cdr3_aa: ASSANPDRGPQETQY

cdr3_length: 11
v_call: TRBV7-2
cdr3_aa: ASSLFTYGEQY

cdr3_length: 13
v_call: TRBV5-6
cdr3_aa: ASRLGPMNTGELF

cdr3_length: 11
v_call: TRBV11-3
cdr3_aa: ASSQNPDLEAF

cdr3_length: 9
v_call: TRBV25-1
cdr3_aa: ASGSNQPQH

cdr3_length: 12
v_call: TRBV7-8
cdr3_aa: ASSSGTVRTEAF

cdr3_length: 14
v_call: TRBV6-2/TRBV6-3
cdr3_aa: ASSYGLAGAYNEQF

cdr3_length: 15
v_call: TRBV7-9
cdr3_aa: ASSLVNSPGYADTQY

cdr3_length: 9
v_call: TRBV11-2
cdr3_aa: ASSLDGEAF

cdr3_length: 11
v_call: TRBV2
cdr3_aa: ASSPNRDGELF

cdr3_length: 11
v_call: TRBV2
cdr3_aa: ASSGRANTEAF

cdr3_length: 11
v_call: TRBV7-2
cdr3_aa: ASSKRDGQPLY

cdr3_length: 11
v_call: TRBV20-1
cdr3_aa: SANEGENQPQH

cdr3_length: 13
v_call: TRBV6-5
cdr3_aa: ASSWQGLGSTEAF

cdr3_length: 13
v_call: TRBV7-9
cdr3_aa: ASRPAGPKDSPLH

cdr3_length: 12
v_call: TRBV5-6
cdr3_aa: ASSLATGYQPQH

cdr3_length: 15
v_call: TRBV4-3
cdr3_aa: ASSQDFVLAGTNEQF

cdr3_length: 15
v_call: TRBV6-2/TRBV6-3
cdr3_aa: ASSRGTSGQTTETQY

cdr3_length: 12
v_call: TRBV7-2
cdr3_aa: ASSWDRDKTEAF

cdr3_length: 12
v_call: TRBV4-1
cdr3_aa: ASSQGPTSYEQY

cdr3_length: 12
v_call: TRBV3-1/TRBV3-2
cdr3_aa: ASSLAGGESEQY

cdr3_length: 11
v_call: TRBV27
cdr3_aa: ASSLREGYEQY

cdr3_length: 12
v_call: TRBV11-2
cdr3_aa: ASSSGGRHTEAF

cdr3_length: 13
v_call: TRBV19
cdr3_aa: ASSKGQGVYEKLF

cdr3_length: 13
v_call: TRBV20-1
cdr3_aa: SASLRGQGLHEQF